This T cell receptor beta chain was documented in a study of T cells expressing NK-cell markers. TCRdb reprocessed the 5' RACE reads and reports one entry per CDR3 protein, with no DNA. Its table lists more than 400,000 distinct CDR3 sequences. This CDR3 is 14 amino acids long. Germline CDR1 SQVTM, CDR2 ANQGSEA. V usage is TRBV29-1 and J usage is TRBJ2-3. The source material was blood T cells: a sorted CD56 or NKG2C T cell subset, CD4+ or CD8+ T cells, or bulk PBMC T cells (not recorded which). This receptor was identified in a woman aged 18 to 75 in good health. This CDR3 reads CSVDDRPGTDTQYF.